Included here is one T cell receptor (beta chain) sequence, with context. This receptor's antigen is unknown. The input lacks base qualities; no much larger clone sits a single base away. CD8 naive samples were CD45RO-negative cells positively selected for CCR7, giving a CD45RA+CCR7+ population that excluded TemRA cells. The donors were healthy, HIV-negative adults who had no recently reported acute infections or vaccinations. Every donor was a Caucasian adult living in Nashville, Tennessee, USA. Blood was collected by leukapheresis, and PBMCs were isolated by Ficoll-Histopaque density gradient centrifugation and then cryopreserved in liquid nitrogen vapor phase. Analytical flow cytometry was used to check the purity and quantity of each magnetically sorted T cell population. Genomic DNA was isolated from every sorted fraction and measured by UV absorbance on a Nanodrop 2000c. Using the deep immunoSEQ assay, TCR CDR3 regions were amplified from genomic DNA by multiplex PCR. For each cell subset, the extracted genomic DNA was distributed evenly across all wells of several immunoSEQ 96-well plates, and each plate served as one replicate. For sorted subsets, 150 to 250 ng genomic DNA, equal to tens of thousands of T cell genomes, was loaded into each replicate PCR. Purified libraries were quantified with a Qubit 3.0 fluorometer, sized on a Bioanalyzer 2100, and re-quantified with the KAPA Library Quantification kit. Every immunoSEQ 96-well plate was sequenced on a dedicated single-read 150-cycle Illumina NextSeq 550 flow cell. In the original analysis: Because only junctional sequences without quality scores were contained in the immunoSEQ output, filtering matching that applied to full-length reads could not be performed. Sequences were annotated with PyIR, a Python wrapper for IgBLAST v1.9, using IMGT germline references to assign V/J genes and CDR3. Reads with weak V/J assignments (E-value above 1e-6), missing CDR3, stop codons, out-of-frame junctions, or ambiguous translated residues were removed. V3J clonotypes were defined as sequences sharing an identical inferred V gene, J gene, and CDR3 amino acid sequence. The percentage overlap between two repertoires was calculated by dividing the number of shared unique clonotypes by the size of the smaller repertoire. Richness of each repertoire was evaluated using RTK rarefaction, the Chao1 estimator, and Recon v2.1 estimates of unobserved clonotypes. OLGA was used to compute generation probabilities for all TCRbeta clonotypes that the gDNA method yielded from a handful of donors. The source is immuneACCESS, and TCRdb retained only in-frame sequences with V and J called. Part of the clones is not carried over; for the studies checked, unresolved V genes explain less than half of this, and the remainder is unexplained. The D gene and trimming were derived from the DNA, and the V and J assignments and clone size from that table. Present in this sample are roughly 2,000,000 clones, 93% of which were seen just once. The top ten clones comprise 1.5% to 2% of the sample.

The sample is drawn from a study of shared clonotypes between healthy human individuals (dated by TCRdb to 2020 to 2022). About the investigation overall: Three men and a couple of women, aged 18 to 49 years, made up the cohort. To estimate repertoire size and how much clonotype sharing occurs between individuals, the study deeply sequenced the blood TCR repertoires of several healthy adults. Different laboratories and diverse techniques were used to prepare libraries and sequence TCR repertoires, to increase sequencing depth and limit assay-specific biases. For each donor, CD4 naive and CD4 memory were each run on three plates, CD8 naive on two plates, and CD8 memory on one plate. Per donor, leukapheresis produced somewhere between about 0.9 and 9.5 billion PBMCs. Results the study describes overall, beyond this receptor: Estimated clonotype richness was generally larger for naive than for memory subsets. Compared with non-shared clonotypes, the clonotypes found in all four sorted-subset donors had higher generation probabilities. Pairwise subsampling indicated that sequencing depth was expected to affect the degree of clonotype sharing among donors. Sharing across a few donors was observed for approximately 5% of naive CD4, about 3.2% of naive CD8, over 2% of memory CD4, and over 0.3% of memory CD8 clonotypes. Sampling was restricted to blood, and TCR repertoires in tissues likely differ from the TCR repertoires found in blood. The genetic and exposure-history diversity represented was limited by the small number of donors. Even with the large sequencing depth, rarefaction of the sorted-subset datasets indicated that sequencing was incomplete.

The CDR3 spans 15 residues, from the cysteine through the phenylalanine. Only the CDR3 DNA stays, 45 bases, in frame from base 1. Relative to germline, V is 5 bases shorter and J is 0 bases shorter, with 13 bases between their ends. CDR1 and CDR2 (LNHDA, SQIVND) derive from the germline V gene (reference sequence). The receptor chain draws on TRBV19 and TRBJ1-1, and possibly TRBD1, on 6 matching bases. Sequenced input: naive CD8+ T cells from PBMCs. The meaning of the sample's cell subset or site label: CD45RA+CCR7+. This clonotype originated in a man aged 18 to 35 in good health. Some clones in this sample may be carry-over from other donors' samples. Read as DNA, the sequence is TGTGCCAGTAGTGGCCAGGGGTGGATGAACACTGAAGCTTTCTTT. This translates into CASSGQGWMNTEAFF.